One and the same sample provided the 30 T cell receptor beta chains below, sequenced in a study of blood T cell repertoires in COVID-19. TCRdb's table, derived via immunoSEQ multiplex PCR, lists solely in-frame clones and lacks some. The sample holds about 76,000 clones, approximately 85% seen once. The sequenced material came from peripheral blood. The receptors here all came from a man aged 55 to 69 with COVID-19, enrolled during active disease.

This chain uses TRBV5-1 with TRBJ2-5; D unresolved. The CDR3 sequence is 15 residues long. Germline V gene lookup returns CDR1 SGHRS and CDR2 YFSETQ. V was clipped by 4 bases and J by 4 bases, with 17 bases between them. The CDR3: CASSPDRGPRETQYF. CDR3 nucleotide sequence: TGCGCCAGCAGCCCGGATCGCGGCCCTCGAGAGACCCAGTACTTC.

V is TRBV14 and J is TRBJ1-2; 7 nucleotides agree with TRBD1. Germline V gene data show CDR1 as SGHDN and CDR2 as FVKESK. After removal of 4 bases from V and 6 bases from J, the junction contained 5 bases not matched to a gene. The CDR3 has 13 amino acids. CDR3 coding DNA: TGTGCCAGCAGCCCAAGAACAGGGGATGGCTACACCTTC. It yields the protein CASSPRTGDGYTF. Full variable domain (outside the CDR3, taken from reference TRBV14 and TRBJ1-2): EAGVTQFPSHSVIEKGQTVTLRCDPISGHDNLYWYRRVMGKEIKFLLHFVKESKQDESGMPNNRFLAERTGGTYSTLKVQPAELEDSGVYFCASSPRTGDGYTFGSGTRLTVV.

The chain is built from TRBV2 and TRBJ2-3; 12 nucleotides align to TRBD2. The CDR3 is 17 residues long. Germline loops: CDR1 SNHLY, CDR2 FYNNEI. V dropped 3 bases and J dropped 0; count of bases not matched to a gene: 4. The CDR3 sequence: CASSDATSGGSTDTQYF. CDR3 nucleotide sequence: TGTGCCAGCAGTGATGCAACTAGCGGGGGGAGCACAGATACGCAGTATTTT. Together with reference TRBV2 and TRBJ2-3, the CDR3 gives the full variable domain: EPEVTQTPSHQVTQMGQEVILRCVPISNHLYFYWYRQILGQKVEFLVSFYNNEISEKSEIFDDQFSVERPDGSNFTLKIRSTKLEDSAMYFCASSDATSGGSTDTQYFGPGTRLTVL.

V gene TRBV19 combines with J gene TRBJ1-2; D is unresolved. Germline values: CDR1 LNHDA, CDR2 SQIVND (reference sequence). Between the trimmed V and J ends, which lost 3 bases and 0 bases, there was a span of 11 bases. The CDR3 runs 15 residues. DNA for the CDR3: TGTGCCAGTAGTATCGTTCTCGGGGCTAACTATGGCTACACCTTC. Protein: CASSIVLGANYGYTF.

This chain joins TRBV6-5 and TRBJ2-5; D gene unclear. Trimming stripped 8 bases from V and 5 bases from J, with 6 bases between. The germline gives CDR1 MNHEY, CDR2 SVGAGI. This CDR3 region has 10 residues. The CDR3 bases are TGTGCCAGCCTAGACGAGACCCAGTACTTC. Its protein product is CASLDETQYF.

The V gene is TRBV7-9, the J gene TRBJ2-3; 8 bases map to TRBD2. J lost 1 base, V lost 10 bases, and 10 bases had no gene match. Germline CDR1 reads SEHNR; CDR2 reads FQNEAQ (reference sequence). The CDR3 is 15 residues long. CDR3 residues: CATGGDLFRTDTQYF. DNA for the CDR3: TGTGCCACCGGGGGGGACCTCTTTCGCACAGATACGCAGTATTTT.

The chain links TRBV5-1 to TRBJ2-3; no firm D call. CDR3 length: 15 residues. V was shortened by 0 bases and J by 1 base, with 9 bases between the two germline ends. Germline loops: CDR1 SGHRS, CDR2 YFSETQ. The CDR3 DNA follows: TGCGCCAGCAGCTTGGGACGGAGCGGCACAGATACGCAGTATTTT. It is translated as CASSLGRSGTDTQYF.

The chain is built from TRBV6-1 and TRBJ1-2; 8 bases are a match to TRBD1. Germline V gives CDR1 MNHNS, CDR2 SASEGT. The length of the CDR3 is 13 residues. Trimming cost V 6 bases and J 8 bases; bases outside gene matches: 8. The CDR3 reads CASSEGQVGGYTF. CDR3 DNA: TGTGCCAGCAGCGAGGGACAGGTTGGCGGCTACACCTTC.

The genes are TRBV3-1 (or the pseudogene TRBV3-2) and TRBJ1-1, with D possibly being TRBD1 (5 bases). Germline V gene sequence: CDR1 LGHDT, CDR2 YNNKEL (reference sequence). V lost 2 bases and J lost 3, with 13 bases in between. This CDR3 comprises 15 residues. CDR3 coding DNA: TGTGCCAGCAGCCAACAATCGTCGGGGGACACTGAAGCTTTCTTT. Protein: CASSQQSSGDTEAFF.

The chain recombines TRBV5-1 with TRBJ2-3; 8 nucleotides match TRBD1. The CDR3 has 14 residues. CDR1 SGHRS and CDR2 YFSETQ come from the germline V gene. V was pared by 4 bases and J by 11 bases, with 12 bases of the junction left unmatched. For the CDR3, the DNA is TGCGCCAGCAGCGGACAGGGAAACGATAAATTGCAGTATTTT. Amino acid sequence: CASSGQGNDKLQYF.

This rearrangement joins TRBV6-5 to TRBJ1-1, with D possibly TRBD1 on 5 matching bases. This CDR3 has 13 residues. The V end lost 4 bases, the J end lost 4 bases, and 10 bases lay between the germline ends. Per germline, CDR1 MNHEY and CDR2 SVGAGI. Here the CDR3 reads CASSLWGGTEAFF. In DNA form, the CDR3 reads TGTGCCAGCAGTTTGTGGGGGGGCACTGAAGCTTTCTTT.

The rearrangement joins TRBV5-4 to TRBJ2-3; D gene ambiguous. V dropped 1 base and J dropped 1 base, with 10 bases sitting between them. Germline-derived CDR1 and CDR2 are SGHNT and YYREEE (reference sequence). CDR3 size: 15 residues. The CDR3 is CASSLSNPRTDTQYF. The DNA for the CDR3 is TGTGCCAGCAGCTTGTCTAACCCTCGCACAGATACGCAGTATTTT.

In nucleotides, the CDR3 is TGTGCCAGCAGCCAAAGCCCGGGAATTGGTAATTCACCCCTCCACTTT. Its translation is CASSQSPGIGNSPLHF. The rearrangement joins TRBV3-1 (or the pseudogene TRBV3-2) to TRBJ1-6; no clear D. Germline CDR1 and CDR2: LGHDT and YNNKEL (reference sequence). The CDR3 is 16 residues long. The germline V and J ends were trimmed by 2 bases and 6 bases, with 14 bases remaining between them.

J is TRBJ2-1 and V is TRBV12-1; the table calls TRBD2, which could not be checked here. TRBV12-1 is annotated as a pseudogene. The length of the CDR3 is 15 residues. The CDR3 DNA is TGTGCCAGATTAAGGAGGCGGGAAAGTTGGAAGGAGCAGTTCTTC. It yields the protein CARLRRRESWKEQFF.

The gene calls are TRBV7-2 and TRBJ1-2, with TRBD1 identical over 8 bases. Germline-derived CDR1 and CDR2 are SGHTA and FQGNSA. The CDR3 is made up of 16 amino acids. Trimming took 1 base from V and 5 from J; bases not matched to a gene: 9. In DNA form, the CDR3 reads TGTGCCAGCAGCTTAGGGAGACAGGGGTACATGTATGGCTACACCTTC. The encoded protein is CASSLGRQGYMYGYTF.

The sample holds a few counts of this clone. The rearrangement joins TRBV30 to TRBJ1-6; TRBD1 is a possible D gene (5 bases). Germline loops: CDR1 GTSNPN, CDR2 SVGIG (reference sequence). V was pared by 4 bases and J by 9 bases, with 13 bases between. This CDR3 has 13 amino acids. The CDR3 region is CAWTVTAPSPLHF. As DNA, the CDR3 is TGTGCCTGGACTGTGACAGCCCCTTCACCCCTCCACTTT.

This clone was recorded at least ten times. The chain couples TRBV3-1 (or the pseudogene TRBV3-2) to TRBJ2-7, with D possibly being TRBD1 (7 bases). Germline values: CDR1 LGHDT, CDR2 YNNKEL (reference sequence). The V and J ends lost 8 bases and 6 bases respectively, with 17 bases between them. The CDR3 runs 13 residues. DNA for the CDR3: TGTGCCAGCGAACAAGGGGGCGGGATCGAGCAGTACTTC. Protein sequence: CASEQGGGIEQYF.

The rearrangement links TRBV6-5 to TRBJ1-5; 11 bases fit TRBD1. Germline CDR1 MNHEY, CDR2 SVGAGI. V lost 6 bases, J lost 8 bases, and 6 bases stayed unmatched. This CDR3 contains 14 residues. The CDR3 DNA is TGTGCCAGCAGGCGGACAGGGGGCCTGGAGCCCCAGCATTTT. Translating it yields CASRRTGGLEPQHF.

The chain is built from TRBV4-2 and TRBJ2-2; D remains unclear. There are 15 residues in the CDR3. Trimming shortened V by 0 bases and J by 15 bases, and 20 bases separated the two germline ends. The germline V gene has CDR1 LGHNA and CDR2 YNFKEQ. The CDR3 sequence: CASSQDFALSSLLFF. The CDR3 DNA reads TGTGCCAGCAGCCAAGATTTTGCCCTTTCGAGTTTATTGTTTTTT.

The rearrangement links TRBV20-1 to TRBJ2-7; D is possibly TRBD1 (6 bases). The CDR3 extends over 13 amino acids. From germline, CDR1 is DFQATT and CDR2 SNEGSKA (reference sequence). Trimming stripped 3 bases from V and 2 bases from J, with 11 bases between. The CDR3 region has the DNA TGCAGTGCTAGTAGGACAGTAGCCTACGAGCAGTACTTC. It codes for CSASRTVAYEQYF.

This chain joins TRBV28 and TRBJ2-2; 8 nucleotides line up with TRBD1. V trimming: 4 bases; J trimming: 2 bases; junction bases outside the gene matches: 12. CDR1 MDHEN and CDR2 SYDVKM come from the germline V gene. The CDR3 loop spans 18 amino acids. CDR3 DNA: TGTGCCAGCAGTTCCCCAGGGGGCGACGGTTCTAACACCGGGGAGCTGTTTTTT. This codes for CASSSPGGDGSNTGELFF. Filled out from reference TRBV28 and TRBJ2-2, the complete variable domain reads DVKVTQSSRYLVKRTGEKVFLECVQDMDHENMFWYRQDPGLGLRLIYFSYDVKMKEKGDIPEGYSVSREKKERFSLILESASTNQTSMYLCASSSPGGDGSNTGELFFGEGSRLTVL.

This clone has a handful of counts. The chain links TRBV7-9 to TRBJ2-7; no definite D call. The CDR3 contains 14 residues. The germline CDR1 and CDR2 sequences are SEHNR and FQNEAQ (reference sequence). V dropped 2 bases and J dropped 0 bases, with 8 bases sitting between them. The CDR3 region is CASSLQVSSYEQYF. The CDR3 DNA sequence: TGTGCCAGCAGCTTACAGGTTAGCTCCTACGAGCAGTACTTC.

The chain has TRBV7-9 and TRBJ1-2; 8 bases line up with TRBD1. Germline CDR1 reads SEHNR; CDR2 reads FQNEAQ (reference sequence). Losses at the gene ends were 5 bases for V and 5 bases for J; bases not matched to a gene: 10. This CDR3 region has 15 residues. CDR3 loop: CASSPGTGDPYGYTF. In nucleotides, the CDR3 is TGTGCCAGCAGCCCCGGGACAGGTGATCCTTATGGCTACACCTTC.

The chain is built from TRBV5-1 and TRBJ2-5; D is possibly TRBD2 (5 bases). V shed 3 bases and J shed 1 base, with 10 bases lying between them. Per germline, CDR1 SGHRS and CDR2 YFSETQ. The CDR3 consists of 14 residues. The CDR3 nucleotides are TGCGCCAGCAGCTGGGCTAGCATCCAAGAGACCCAGTACTTC. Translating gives CASSWASIQETQYF.

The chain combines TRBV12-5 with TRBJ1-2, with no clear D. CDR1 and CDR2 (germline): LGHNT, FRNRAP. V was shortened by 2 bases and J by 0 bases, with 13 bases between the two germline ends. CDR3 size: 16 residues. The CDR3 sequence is CASGLPQTATNYGYTF. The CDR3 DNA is TGTGCTAGTGGTTTGCCCCAAACTGCAACTAACTATGGCTACACCTTC.

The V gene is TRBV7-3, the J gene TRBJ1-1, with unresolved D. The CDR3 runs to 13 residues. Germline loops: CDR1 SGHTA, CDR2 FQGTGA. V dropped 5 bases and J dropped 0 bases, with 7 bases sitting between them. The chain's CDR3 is CASSITVNTEAFF. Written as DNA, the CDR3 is TGTGCCAGCAGCATTACGGTGAACACTGAAGCTTTCTTT.

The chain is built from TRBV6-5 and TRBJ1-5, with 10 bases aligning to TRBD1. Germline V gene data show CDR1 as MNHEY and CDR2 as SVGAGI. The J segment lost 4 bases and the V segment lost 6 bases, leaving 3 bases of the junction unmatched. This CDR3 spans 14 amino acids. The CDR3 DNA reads TGTGCCAGCAGGCCGGGACAGGGGAATCAGCCCCAGCATTTT. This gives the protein CASRPGQGNQPQHF.

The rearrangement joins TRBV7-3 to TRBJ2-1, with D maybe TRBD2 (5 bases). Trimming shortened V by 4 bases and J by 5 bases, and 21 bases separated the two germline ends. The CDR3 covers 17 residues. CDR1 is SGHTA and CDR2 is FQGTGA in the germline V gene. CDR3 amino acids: CASSSPGGSRIHNEQFF. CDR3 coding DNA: TGTGCCAGCAGCTCGCCCGGAGGTAGCAGGATCCACAATGAGCAGTTCTTC.

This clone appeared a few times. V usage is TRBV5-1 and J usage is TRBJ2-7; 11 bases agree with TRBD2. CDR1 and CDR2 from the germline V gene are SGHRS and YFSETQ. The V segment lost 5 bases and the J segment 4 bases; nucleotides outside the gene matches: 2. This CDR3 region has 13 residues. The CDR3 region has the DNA TGCGCCAGCAGGCCTAGCGGGAGGTACGAGCAGTACTTC. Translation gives CASRPSGRYEQYF.

The CDR3 spells CASSRGQETEAFF. The DNA for the CDR3 is TGTGCCAGCAGCCGAGGGCAGGAGACTGAAGCTTTCTTT. The chain couples TRBV7-2 to TRBJ1-1; D not certain. V lost 5 bases and J 5 bases, leaving 12 bases between the germline ends. The CDR3 sequence is 13 residues long. Germline CDR1 SGHTA, CDR2 FQGNSA. The complete variable domain, with remaining parts taken from reference TRBV7-2 and TRBJ1-1, reads GAGVSQSPSNKVTEKGKDVELRCDPISGHTALYWYRQSLGQGLEFLIYFQGNSAPDKSGLPSDRFSAERTGGSVSTLTIQRTQQEDSAVYLCASSRGQETEAFFGQGTRLTVV.